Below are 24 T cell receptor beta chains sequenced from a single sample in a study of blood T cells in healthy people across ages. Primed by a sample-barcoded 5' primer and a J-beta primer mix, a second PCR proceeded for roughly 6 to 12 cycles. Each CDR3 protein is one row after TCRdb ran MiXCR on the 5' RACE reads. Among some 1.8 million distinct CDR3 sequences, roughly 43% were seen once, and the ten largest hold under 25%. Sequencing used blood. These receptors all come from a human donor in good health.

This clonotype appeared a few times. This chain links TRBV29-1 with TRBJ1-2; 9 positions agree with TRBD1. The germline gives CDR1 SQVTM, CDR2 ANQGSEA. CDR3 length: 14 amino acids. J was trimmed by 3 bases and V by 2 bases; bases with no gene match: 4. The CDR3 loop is CSVEQRQGDYGYTF. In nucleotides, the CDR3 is TGCAGCGTTGAACAACGACAGGGGGACTATGGCTACACCTTC. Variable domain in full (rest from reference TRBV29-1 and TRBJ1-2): SAVISQKPSRDICQRGTSLTIQCQVDSQVTMMFWYRQQPGQSLTLIATANQGSEATYESGFVIDKFPISRPNLTFSTLTVSNMSPEDSSIYLCSVEQRQGDYGYTFGSGTRLTVV.

The chain's CDR3 is CASTPTAGTTEAFF. CDR3 DNA: TGTGCCAGCACACCGACAGCTGGGACCACTGAAGCTTTCTTT. The rearrangement joins TRBV5-6 to TRBJ1-1; maybe TRBD1 (5 bases). Trimming stripped 6 bases from V and 4 bases from J, with 16 bases between. The CDR3 extends over 14 amino acids. Germline-derived CDR1 and CDR2 are SGHDT and YYEEEE.

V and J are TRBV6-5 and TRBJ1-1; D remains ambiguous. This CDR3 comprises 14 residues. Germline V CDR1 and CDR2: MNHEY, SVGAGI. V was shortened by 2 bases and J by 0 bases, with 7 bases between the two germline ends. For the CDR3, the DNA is TGTGCCAGCAGTTACGCCGGCATGAACACTGAAGCTTTCTTT. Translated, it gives CASSYAGMNTEAFF.

DNA for the CDR3: TGTGCCAGCAGCTTGGGGCCGGACCAACCCTACAATGAGCAGTTCTTC. It is translated as CASSLGPDQPYNEQFF. V usage is TRBV5-6 and J usage is TRBJ2-1, with D uncertain. Per the germline V gene, CDR1 is SGHDT and CDR2 is YYEEEE. This CDR3 contains 16 residues. V lost 0 bases, J lost 2 bases, and 12 bases lay in between.

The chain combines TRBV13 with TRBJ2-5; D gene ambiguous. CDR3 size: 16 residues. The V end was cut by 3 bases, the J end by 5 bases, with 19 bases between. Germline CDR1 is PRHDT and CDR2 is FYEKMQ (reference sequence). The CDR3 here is CASSFSPGLTQETQYF. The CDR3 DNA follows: TGTGCCAGCAGCTTTTCTCCTGGGCTCACACAGGAGACCCAGTACTTC.

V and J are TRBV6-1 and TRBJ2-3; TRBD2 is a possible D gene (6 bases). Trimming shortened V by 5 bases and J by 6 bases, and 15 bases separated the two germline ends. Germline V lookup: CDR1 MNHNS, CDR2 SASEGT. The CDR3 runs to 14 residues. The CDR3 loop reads CASSMAGWVDTQYF. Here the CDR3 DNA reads TGTGCCAGCAGTATGGCGGGGTGGGTTGATACGCAGTATTTT.

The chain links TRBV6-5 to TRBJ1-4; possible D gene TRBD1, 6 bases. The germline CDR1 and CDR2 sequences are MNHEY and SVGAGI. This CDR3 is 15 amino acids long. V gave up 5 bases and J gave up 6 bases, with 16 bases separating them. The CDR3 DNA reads TGTGCCAGCAGTATATCCGGCAGGGGCCATGAAAAACTGTTTTTT. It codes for CASSISGRGHEKLFF.

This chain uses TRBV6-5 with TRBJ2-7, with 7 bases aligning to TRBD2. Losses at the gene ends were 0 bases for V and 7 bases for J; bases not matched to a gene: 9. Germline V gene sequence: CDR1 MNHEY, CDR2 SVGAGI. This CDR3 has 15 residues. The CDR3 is CASSYSLIGGGEQYF. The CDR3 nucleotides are TGTGCCAGCAGTTACTCGCTAATTGGGGGGGGTGAGCAGTACTTC.

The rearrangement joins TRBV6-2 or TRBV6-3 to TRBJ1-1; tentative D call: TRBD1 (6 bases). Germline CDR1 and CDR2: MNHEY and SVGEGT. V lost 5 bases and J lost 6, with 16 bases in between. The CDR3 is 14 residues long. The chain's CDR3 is CASSDQTGSAEAFF. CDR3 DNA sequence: TGTGCCAGCAGTGACCAGACAGGCTCAGCTGAAGCTTTCTTT.

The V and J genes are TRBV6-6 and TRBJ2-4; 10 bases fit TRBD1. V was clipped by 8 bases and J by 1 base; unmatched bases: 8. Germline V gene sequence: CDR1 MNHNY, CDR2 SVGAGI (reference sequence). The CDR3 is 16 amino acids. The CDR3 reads CASGPMGQGAKNIQYF. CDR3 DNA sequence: TGTGCCAGCGGACCTATGGGACAGGGGGCCAAAAACATTCAGTACTTC.

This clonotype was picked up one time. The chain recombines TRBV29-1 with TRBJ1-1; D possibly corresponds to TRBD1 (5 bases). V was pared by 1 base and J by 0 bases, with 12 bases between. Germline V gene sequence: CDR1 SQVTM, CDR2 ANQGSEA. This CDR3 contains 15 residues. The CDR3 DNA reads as TGCAGCGTTGAAGTTCGGAGGGGTGTGAACACTGAAGCTTTCTTT. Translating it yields CSVEVRRGVNTEAFF. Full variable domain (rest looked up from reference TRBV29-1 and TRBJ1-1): SAVISQKPSRDICQRGTSLTIQCQVDSQVTMMFWYRQQPGQSLTLIATANQGSEATYESGFVIDKFPISRPNLTFSTLTVSNMSPEDSSIYLCSVEVRRGVNTEAFFGQGTRLTVV.

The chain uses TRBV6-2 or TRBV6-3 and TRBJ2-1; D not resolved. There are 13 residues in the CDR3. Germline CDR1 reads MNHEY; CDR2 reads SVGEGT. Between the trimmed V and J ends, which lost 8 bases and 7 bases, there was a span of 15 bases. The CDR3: CASGAVYLNEQFF. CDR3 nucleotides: TGTGCCAGCGGCGCTGTATACTTAAATGAGCAGTTCTTC.

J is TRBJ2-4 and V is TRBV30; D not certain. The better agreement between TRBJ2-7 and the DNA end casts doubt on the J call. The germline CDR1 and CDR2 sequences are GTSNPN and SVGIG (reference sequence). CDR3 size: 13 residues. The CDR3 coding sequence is TGTGCCTGGAGCCTAACAGAGTCCTACGAGCAGTACTTC. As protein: CAWSLTESYEQYF.

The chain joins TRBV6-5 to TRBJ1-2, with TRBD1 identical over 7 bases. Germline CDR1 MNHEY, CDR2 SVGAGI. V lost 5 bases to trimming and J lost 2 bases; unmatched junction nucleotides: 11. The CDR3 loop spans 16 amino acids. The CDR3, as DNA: TGTGCCAGCAGTCAACTTACGACAGGGAACAACTATGGCTACACCTTC. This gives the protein CASSQLTTGNNYGYTF.

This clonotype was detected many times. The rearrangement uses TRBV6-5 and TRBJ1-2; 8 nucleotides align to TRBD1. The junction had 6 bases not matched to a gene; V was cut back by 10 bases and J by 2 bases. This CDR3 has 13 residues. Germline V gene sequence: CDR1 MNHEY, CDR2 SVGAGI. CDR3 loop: CATWTGSNYGYTF. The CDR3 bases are TGTGCCACCTGGACAGGGAGCAACTATGGCTACACCTTC.

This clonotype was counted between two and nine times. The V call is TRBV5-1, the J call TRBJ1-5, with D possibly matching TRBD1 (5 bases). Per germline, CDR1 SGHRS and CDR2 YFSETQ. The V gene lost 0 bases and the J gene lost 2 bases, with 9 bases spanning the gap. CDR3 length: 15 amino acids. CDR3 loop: CASSLAGGGNQPQHF. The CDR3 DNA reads TGCGCCAGCAGCTTGGCGGGGGGGGGCAATCAGCCCCAGCATTTT.

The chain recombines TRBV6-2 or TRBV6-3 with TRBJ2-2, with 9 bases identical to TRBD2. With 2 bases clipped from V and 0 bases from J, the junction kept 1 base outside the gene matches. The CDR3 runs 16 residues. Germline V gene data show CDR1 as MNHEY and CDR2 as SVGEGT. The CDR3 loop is CASSYGLASNTGELFF. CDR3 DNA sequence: TGTGCCAGCAGTTACGGACTAGCGTCGAACACCGGGGAGCTGTTTTTT.

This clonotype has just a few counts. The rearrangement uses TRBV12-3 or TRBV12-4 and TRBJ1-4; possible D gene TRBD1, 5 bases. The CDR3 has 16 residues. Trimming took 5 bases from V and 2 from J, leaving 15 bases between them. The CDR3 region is CASSLWGLGTNEKLFF. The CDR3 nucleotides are TGTGCCAGCAGTCTTTGGGGGTTAGGGACTAATGAAAAACTGTTTTTT.

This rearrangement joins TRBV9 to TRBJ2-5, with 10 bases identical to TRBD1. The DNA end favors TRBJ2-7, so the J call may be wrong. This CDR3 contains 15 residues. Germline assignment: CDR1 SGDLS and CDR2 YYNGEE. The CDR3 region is CASSTGQGVFNEQYF. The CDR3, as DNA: TGTGCCAGCAGCACCGGACAGGGGGTATTCAACGAGCAGTACTTC.

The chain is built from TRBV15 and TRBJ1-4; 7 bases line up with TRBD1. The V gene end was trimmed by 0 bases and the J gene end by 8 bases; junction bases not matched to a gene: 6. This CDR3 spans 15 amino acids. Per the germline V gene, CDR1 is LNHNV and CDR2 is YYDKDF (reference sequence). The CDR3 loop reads CATSRDTGQQEKLFF. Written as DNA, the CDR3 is TGTGCCACCAGCAGAGATACGGGACAGCAAGAAAAACTGTTTTTT.

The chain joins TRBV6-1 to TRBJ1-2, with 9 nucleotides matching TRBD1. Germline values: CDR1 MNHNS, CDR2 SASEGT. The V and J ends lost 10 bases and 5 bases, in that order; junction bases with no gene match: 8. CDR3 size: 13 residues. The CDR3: CATSDRGLYGYTF. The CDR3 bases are TGTGCCACCTCGGACAGGGGACTTTATGGCTACACCTTC.

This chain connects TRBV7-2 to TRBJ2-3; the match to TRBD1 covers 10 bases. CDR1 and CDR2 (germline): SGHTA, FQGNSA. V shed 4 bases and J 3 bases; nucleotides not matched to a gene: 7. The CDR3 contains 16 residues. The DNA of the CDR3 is TGTGCCAGCAGCTACCCGGGACAGGGGCTAACAGATACGCAGTATTTT. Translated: CASSYPGQGLTDTQYF.

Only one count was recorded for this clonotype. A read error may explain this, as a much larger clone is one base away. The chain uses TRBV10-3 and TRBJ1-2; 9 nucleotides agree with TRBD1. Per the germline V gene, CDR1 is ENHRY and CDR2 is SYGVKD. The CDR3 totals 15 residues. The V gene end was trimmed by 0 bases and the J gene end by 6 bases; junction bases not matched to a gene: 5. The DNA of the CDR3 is TGTGCCATCAGTGAGTCCGGGACAGGGAACAATGGCTACACCTTC. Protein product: CAISESGTGNNGYTF.

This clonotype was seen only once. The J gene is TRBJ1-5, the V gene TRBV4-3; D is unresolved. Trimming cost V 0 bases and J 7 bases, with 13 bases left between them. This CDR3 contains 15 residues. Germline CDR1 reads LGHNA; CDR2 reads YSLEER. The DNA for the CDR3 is TGCGCCAGCAGCCAAGATCGGAGAGGTTTCCAGCCCCAGCATTTT. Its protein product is CASSQDRRGFQPQHF.